The sequence of this T cell receptor beta chain was determined in a study of shared clonotypes between healthy human individuals. An assay was performed, and its level was deep. Each sorted subset replicate got 200 ng genomic DNA, roughly 33,000 genomes. Under the authors' procedure: Junction-only immunoSEQ sequences carried no quality scores, so filtering differed. Sequenced by immunoSEQ multiplex PCR; TCRdb stores in-frame clones only, minus some. V and J calls and clone size follow that table, whereas D and trimming were derived from the DNA. The table includes more than 500,000 clones, about 95% detected once. Only CD45RO-negative cells positively selected for CCR7 counted as naive CD8 cells, so terminally differentiated effector memory CD45RA+ cells were excluded. The germline V gene has CDR1 MDHEN and CDR2 SYDVKM. This CDR3 contains 15 residues. V gave up 5 bases and J gave up 0 bases, with 8 bases separating them.

The TCR was taken from a woman aged 30 to 39 in good health. Material: naive CD8+ T cells sorted from blood. V is TRBV28 and J is TRBJ2-6; D uncertain. CDR3 residues: CASSEISSGANVLTF. The CDR3 nucleotides are TGTGCCAGCAGTGAGATTAGCTCTGGGGCCAACGTCCTGACTTTC.